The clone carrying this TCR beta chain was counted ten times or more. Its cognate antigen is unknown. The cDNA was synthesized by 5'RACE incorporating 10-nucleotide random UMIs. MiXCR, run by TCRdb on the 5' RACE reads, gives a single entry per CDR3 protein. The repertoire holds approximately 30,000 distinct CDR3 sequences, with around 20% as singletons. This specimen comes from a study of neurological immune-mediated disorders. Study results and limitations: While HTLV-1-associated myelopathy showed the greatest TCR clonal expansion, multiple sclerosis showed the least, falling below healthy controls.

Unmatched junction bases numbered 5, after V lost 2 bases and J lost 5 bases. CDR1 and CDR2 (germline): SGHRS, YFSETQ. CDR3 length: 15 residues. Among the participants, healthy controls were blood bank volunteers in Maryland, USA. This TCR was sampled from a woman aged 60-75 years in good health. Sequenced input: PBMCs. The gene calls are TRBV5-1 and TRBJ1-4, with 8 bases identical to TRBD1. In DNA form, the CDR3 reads TGCGCCAGCAGCTTCCAGACAGGGGAAAATGAAAAACTGTTTTTT. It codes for CASSFQTGENEKLFF.